This T cell receptor (beta chain) was found in a study of cytomegalovirus exposure and HLA in healthy donors. Use of 60 Vbeta and 13 Jbeta primers characterized the PCR. The protocol was immunoSEQ multiplex PCR, while the TCRdb copy is restricted to in-frame clones and leaves out a portion. This sample has 95,000 to 110,000 clones, with around 73% found just once. This CDR3 has 15 amino acids. Germline V lookup: CDR1 MNHEY, CDR2 SMNVEV (reference sequence). Specimen: PBMCs. This TCR was sampled from a man aged 25 to 40 in good health and CMV-seronegative. The chain combines TRBV27 with TRBJ2-5; the D gene is possibly TRBD1 (6 bases). Judging by the DNA end, TRBJ2-7 fits better; the J call may be wrong. In DNA form, the CDR3 reads TGTGCCAGCAGTTTATTTGGGGGCCCCTCCTACGAGCAGTACTTC. The encoded protein is CASSLFGGPSYEQYF.